These T cell receptor beta chains were read from a single sample in a study of radiotherapy plus CTLA-4 blockade in lung cancer. Assay used: immunoSEQ multiplex PCR; TCRdb lists only in-frame clones, some missing. The data show about 73,000 clones, over 75% seen once. The starting material was peripheral blood, obtained from a patient treated with radiotherapy plus ipilimumab. These receptors were collected from a human donor with non-small cell lung cancer that progressed on radiotherapy plus ipilimumab. CDR3s leave out the opening cysteine and the closing phenylalanine or tryptophan.

v_gene	j_gene	CDR3aa
TRBV30	TRBJ2-3	AWSRQGDTQY
TRBV29-1	TRBJ2-2	SVSSGLVPGELF
TRBV5-4	TRBJ2-5	ASSLAFGQGYQETQY
TRBV30	TRBJ2-7	AWSAFSGLEQY
TRBV28	TRBJ2-7	ASTQGQGVYEQY
TRBV4-1	TRBJ1-2	ASSQGGTGGYGYT
TRBV28	TRBJ1-5	ASSRETGRQPQH
TRBV5-1	TRBJ1-3	ASSLAGTDGNTIY
TRBV2	TRBJ1-5	ASRDSDQPQH
TRBV6-1	TRBJ2-1	ASSGRSRSGGVNEQF
TRBV25-1	TRBJ2-1	ASSEDSYNEQF